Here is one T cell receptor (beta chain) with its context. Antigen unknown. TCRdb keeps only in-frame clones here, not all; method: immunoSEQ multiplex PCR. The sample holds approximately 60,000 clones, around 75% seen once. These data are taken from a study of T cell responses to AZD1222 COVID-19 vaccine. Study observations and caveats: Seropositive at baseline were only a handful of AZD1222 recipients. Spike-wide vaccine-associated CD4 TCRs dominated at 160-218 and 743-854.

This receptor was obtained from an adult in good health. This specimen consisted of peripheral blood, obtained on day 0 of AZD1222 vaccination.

The CDR3, as DNA: TGTGCCAGCACCCATGGCCCGGACGTTAATTCACCCCTCCACTTT. It is translated as CASTHGPDVNSPLHF. This chain joins TRBV7-9 and TRBJ1-6; D call uncertain. V shed 7 bases and J shed 6 bases, with 16 bases lying between them. Germline CDR1 reads SEHNR; CDR2 reads FQNEAQ (reference sequence). The CDR3 totals 15 residues.